The present TCR beta chain was sequenced within a study of cytomegalovirus exposure and HLA in healthy donors. The wider study: There were 75 million to 95 million unique TCRs (from HLA-typed donors) in an early data release.

This clone appeared a few times. The target antigen is unknown. CDR3 length: 15 residues. With V trimmed by 1 base and J by 4 bases, 1 base remained unmatched. Germline V gene data show CDR1 as MGHRA and CDR2 as YSYEKL. Overall study results and limits: In presence/absence analyses, roughly uniform sequencing depth across donors was assumed. HLA allele associations emerged for fewer than 20,000 TCR beta sequences in a later analysis, at 0.05 false discovery rate. Productive rates of about 87% or about 30% were seen for most TCR beta V segments in an earlier analysis.

A multiplex PCR was run with 60 Vbeta primers and 13 Jbeta primers. Data came from immunoSEQ multiplex PCR; TCRdb stores just in-frame clones and leaves some out. This table holds 65,000 to 95,000 clones, approximately 79% found once. V gene TRBV4-1 combines with J gene TRBJ1-5; 10 positions agree with TRBD1. The TCR sequence derives from a man aged 25 to 40 in good health and CMV-seronegative. Sequenced sample: PBMCs. DNA of the CDR3: TGCGCCAGCAGCCAAGGGGACAGGGGTAATCAGCCCCAGCATTTT. The encoded protein is CASSQGDRGNQPQHF.